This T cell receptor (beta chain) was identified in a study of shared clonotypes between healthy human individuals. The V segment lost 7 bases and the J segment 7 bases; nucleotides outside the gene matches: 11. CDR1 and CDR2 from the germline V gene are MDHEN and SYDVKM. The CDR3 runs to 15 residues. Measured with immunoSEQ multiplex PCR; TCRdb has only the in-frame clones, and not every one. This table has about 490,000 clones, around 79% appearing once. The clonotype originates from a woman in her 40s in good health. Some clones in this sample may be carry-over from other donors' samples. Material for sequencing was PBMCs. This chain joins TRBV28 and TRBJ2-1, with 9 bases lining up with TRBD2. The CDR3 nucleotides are TGTGCCAGCACCGGCGCGGGAGGGCCAAGGAATGAGCAGTTCTTC. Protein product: CASTGAGGPRNEQFF. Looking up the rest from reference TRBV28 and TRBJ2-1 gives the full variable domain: DVKVTQSSRYLVKRTGEKVFLECVQDMDHENMFWYRQDPGLGLRLIYFSYDVKMKEKGDIPEGYSVSREKKERFSLILESASTNQTSMYLCASTGAGGPRNEQFFGPGTRLTVL.